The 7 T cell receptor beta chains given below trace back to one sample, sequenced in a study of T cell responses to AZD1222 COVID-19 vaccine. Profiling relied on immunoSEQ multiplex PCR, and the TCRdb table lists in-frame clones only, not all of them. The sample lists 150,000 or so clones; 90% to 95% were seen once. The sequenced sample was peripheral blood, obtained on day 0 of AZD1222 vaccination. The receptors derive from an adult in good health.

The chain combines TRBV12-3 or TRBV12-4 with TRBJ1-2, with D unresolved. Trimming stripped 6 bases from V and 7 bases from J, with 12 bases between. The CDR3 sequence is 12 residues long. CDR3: CASSQAVTGYTF. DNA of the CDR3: TGTGCCAGCAGCCAGGCGGTTACTGGCTACACCTTC.

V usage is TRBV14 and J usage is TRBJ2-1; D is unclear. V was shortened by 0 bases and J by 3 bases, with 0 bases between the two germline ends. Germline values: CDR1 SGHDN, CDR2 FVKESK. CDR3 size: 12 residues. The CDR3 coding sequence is TGTGCCAGCAGCCAAGACTACAATGAGCAGTTCTTC. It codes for CASSQDYNEQFF.

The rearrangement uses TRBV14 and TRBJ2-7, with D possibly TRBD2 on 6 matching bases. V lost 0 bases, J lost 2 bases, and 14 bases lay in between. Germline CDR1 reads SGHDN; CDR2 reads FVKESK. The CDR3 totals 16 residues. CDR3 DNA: TGTGCCAGCAGCCAAGATCCGTGGGGCGGGGCCTACGAGCAGTACTTC. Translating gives CASSQDPWGGAYEQYF. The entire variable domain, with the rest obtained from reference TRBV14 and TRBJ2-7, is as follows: EAGVTQFPSHSVIEKGQTVTLRCDPISGHDNLYWYRRVMGKEIKFLLHFVKESKQDESGMPNNRFLAERTGGTYSTLKVQPAELEDSGVYFCASSQDPWGGAYEQYFGPGTRLTVT.

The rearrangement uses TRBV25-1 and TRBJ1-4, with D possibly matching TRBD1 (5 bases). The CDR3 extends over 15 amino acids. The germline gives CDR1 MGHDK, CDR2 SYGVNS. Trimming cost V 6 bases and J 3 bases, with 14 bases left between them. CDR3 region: CASRAGGWANEKLFF. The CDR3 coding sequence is TGTGCCAGCAGGGCCGGGGGTTGGGCTAATGAAAAACTGTTTTTT.

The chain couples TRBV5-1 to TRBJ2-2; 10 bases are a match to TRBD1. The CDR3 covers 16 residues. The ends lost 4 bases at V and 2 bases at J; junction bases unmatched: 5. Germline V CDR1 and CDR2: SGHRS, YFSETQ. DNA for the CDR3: TGCGCCAGCAGCCAGGGGGACAGGGGTAACACCGGGGAGCTGTTTTTT. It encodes CASSQGDRGNTGELFF.

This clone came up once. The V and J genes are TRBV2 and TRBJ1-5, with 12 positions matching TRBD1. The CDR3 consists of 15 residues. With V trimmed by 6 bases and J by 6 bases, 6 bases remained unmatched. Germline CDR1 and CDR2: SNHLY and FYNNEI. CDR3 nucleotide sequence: TGTGCCAGCAGATCCGGGACAGGGGGCCTTCAGCCCCAGCATTTT. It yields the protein CASRSGTGGLQPQHF.

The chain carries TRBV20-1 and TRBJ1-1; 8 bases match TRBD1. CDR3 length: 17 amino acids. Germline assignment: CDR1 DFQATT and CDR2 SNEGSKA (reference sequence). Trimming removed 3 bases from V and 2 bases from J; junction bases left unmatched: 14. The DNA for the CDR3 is TGCAGTGCTAGTTATTCCGGGACAGGCGGAGGAAACACTGAAGCTTTCTTT. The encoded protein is CSASYSGTGGGNTEAFF.